The T cell receptor (beta chain) under discussion was sequenced for a study of T cells in Graves' hyperthyroidism and ophthalmopathy. Study observations and caveats: Ophthalmopathy and stable hyperthyroidism were told apart by a 13 V-J model. Most expanded thyroid clonotypes above 0.001 recurred in blood.

The study excluded patients with uncontrolled infection, other autoimmune disease, pregnancy or lactation. Each diagnosis drew on symptoms, thyroxine, TRAb, thyroid ultrasound and orbital computed tomography findings. V dropped 3 bases and J dropped 8 bases, with 13 bases sitting between them. The CDR3 is 14 residues long. Germline CDR1 reads ENHRY; CDR2 reads SYGVKD. The TCR beta CDR3 regions underwent amplification using RNA transcripts as the source. The TCR CDR3 first-round RT-PCR relied on the HTBI primer set. TCRdb recomputed calls from the multiplex PCR reads with MiXCR, one row per CDR3 protein. Of roughly 510,000 distinct CDR3 sequences listed, about 46% are singletons. Turning to this clonotype: Its antigen is unidentified.

Material for sequencing was peripheral blood or thyroid tissue (not recorded which). This TCR was sampled from an adult woman with Graves' disease, either hyperthyroidism or ophthalmopathy (not recorded which). The chain has TRBV10-3 and TRBJ1-4, with D tentatively TRBD1 (5 bases). CDR3 in DNA: TGTGCCATCAGTGAAAGCTACGGGGACGAAAAACTGTTTTTT. It specifies CAISESYGDEKLFF.